One sample yielded the 9 T cell receptor beta chains listed below, sequenced in a study of T cells in Graves' hyperthyroidism and ophthalmopathy. Amplified regions were TCR beta CDR3 sequences from RNA transcripts. The TCR CDR3 first-round RT-PCR relied on the HTBI primer set. A single record per CDR3 protein comes from TCRdb applying MiXCR to the multiplex PCR reads. Of some 720,000 distinct CDR3 sequences in the sample, about 15% were seen once. Sample: blood. These receptors came from a man aged 18 to 30 with Graves' hyperthyroidism.

The chain is built from TRBV10-3 and TRBJ2-1, with D unresolved. V dropped 10 bases and J dropped 5 bases, with 9 bases sitting between them. The CDR3 contains 11 residues. CDR1 ENHRY and CDR2 SYGVKD come from the germline V gene. The chain's CDR3 is CATTRDNEQFF. The CDR3 DNA reads as TGTGCCACGACCCGGGACAATGAGCAGTTCTTC.

Many counts were recorded for this clonotype. V gene TRBV6-2 or TRBV6-3 combines with J gene TRBJ2-3, with a weak D call TRBD2 (5 bases). V shed 0 bases and J shed 3 bases, with 7 bases lying between them. This CDR3 is 14 amino acids long. CDR1 MNHEY and CDR2 SVGEGT come from the germline V gene. DNA of the CDR3: TGTGCCAGCAGTTACTCTAGCGAGACAGATACGCAGTATTTT. Amino acids: CASSYSSETDTQYF.

This clonotype was observed at least ten times. V usage is TRBV12-3 or TRBV12-4 and J usage is TRBJ1-6; no firm D call. Trimming cost V 5 bases and J 8 bases, with 13 bases left between them. The length of the CDR3 is 14 residues. Here the CDR3 DNA reads TGTGCCAGCAGTCTAACGTCCTTCGATTCACCCCTCCACTTT. Its protein product is CASSLTSFDSPLHF.

This clonotype was seen ten or more times. The genes are TRBV20-1 and TRBJ2-1, with 11 bases aligning to TRBD2. V was pared by 3 bases and J by 5 bases, with 6 bases of the junction left unmatched. There are 15 residues in the CDR3. Germline V gene data show CDR1 as DFQATT and CDR2 as SNEGSKA (reference sequence). The CDR3 region is CSASRRLAGNNEQFF. The CDR3 DNA sequence: TGCAGTGCTAGCCGAAGACTAGCGGGAAACAATGAGCAGTTCTTC.

V is TRBV20-1 and J is TRBJ2-1, with TRBD2 identical over 13 bases. V was pared by 5 bases and J by 10 bases, with 11 bases of the junction left unmatched. The V gene's germline CDR1 is DFQATT and CDR2 SNEGSKA (reference sequence). CDR3 size: 15 residues. In DNA, the CDR3 is TGCAGTGCTCAGGCCGGACTAGCGGGAGCGGGGGAGCAGTTCTTC. Protein product: CSAQAGLAGAGEQFF.

This clonotype was seen repeatedly, ten times or more. The chain has TRBV28 and TRBJ2-3; 14 bases are a match to TRBD2. V was clipped by 7 bases and J by 5 bases; unmatched bases: 11. The CDR3 runs to 17 residues. CDR1 MDHEN and CDR2 SYDVKM come from the germline V gene. The CDR3 sequence is CASTSPRLAGGGDTQYF. The CDR3 coding sequence is TGTGCCAGCACTTCCCCTAGACTAGCGGGAGGGGGAGATACGCAGTATTTT.

This clonotype has a count of ten or more. The genes are TRBV20-1 and TRBJ2-1, with TRBD2 matching over 8 bases. V gave up 7 bases and J gave up 6 bases; unmatched junction bases: 17. Germline loops: CDR1 DFQATT, CDR2 SNEGSKA (reference sequence). The CDR3 length is 16 residues. CDR3 protein: CSVSKMAGGAGNEQFF. The CDR3 DNA reads TGCAGTGTGTCTAAAATGGCGGGAGGTGCCGGCAATGAGCAGTTCTTC.

This clonotype has ten or more counts. The CDR3: CASSPIDRSTDTQYF. The CDR3 DNA reads as TGTGCCAGCAGCCCAATCGACAGAAGCACAGATACGCAGTATTTT. The rearrangement joins TRBV7-2 to TRBJ2-3; possibly TRBD1 for D (5 bases). Germline-derived CDR1 and CDR2 are SGHTA and FQGNSA. The V end was cut by 5 bases, the J end by 0 bases, with 12 bases between. The length of the CDR3 is 15 residues.

This clonotype was picked up a small number of times. The rearrangement uses TRBV20-1 and TRBJ1-4; tentatively, D is TRBD1 (5 bases). The CDR3 spans 16 residues. The germline V and J ends were trimmed by 0 bases and 4 bases, with 15 bases remaining between them. Germline CDR1 is DFQATT and CDR2 is SNEGSKA (reference sequence). The CDR3 nucleotides read TGCAGTGCTAGAGATGCCGAGTGGGGGGGTAATGAAAAACTGTTTTTT. Amino acids: CSARDAEWGGNEKLFF.